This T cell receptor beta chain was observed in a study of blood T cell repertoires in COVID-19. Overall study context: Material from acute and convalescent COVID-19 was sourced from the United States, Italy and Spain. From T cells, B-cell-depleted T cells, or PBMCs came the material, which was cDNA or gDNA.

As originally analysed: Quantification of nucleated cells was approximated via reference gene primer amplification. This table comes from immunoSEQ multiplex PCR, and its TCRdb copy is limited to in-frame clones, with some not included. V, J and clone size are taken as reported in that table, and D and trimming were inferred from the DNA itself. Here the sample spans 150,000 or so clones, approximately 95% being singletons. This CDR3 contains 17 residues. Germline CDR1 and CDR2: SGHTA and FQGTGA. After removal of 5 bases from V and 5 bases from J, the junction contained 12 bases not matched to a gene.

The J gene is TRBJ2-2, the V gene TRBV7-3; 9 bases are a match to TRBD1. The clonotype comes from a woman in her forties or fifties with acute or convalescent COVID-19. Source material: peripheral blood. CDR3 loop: CASSDLEGTGLTGELFF. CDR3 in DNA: TGTGCCAGCAGCGACCTGGAGGGGACAGGGCTAACCGGGGAGCTGTTTTTT.